This T cell receptor (beta chain) was recorded in a study of blood T cell repertoires in COVID-19. Across the study: The United States, Italy and Spain supplied acute and convalescent COVID-19 samples.

CDR3 length equals 14 residues. V lost 4 bases, J lost 8 bases, and 6 bases stayed unmatched. Germline CDR1 reads KGHSY; CDR2 reads FQNENV. Followed over time, Seattle patients had been enrolled while infection was active. Per the study methods: Reference gene primer amplification in the assay estimated nucleated cell counts. This table comes from immunoSEQ multiplex PCR, and its TCRdb copy is limited to in-frame clones, with some not included. The DNA was the basis for D and trimming; V, J and clone size are from that table. The table includes under 550,000 clones, about 87% detected once. V is TRBV16 and J is TRBJ1-2, with TRBD1 matching 11 bases. Sample: peripheral blood. The sequence was obtained from a man aged 18 to 29 with COVID-19, enrolled during active disease. Here the CDR3 reads CASSRGTGGSGYTF. In DNA, the CDR3 is TGTGCCAGCAGCCGTGGGACAGGGGGATCGGGCTACACCTTC.